This T cell receptor (beta chain) was recovered during a study of Graves' ophthalmopathy and Graves' hyperthyroidism. Clinicians diagnosed using symptoms, serum thyroxine, TRAb, thyroid ultrasound and orbital computed tomography. The source of the PBMCs was 10 ml of fresh peripheral blood. This clonotype was detected a few times. Its antigen remains unknown. The study's findings and limits: Clonotypes were expanded in thyroid at above 0.001 frequency, and most also appeared in blood.

Researchers took RNA transcripts and amplified TCR beta CDR3 regions from them. The first-round RT-PCR employed HTBI primers together with the Qiagen OneStep RT-PCR kit. A multiplex PCR was then performed as the second round. TCRdb re-called the multiplex PCR reads through MiXCR, storing one row per CDR3 protein. The sample records around 400,000 distinct CDR3 sequences, approximately 16% being singletons. The TCR sequence derives from a woman aged 18-29 years with Graves' ophthalmopathy. Source material: peripheral blood.

The CDR3 bases are TGTGCCAGCAGTTTATCGGGGCTTGGTTCACCCCTCCACTTT. It yields the protein CASSLSGLGSPLHF. This chain connects TRBV27 to TRBJ1-6, with a weak D call TRBD1 (5 bases). CDR3 length: 14 residues. Between the trimmed V and J ends, which lost 0 bases and 9 bases, there was a span of 9 bases. Per the germline V gene, CDR1 is MNHEY and CDR2 is SMNVEV (reference sequence).